This T cell receptor beta chain stems from a study of T cells after yellow fever vaccination. Study-wide results and limits: Boosting was followed by the reappearance of most primary-vaccination clones (around 96% CD4, about 90% CD8). There was a possibility that FACS-sorted repertoires contained abundant clonotypes contaminating from the bulk population.

The table lists this clonotype with many counts. Its antigen is undetermined. The CDR3 is made up of 12 amino acids. V was clipped by 2 bases and J by 5 bases, with 7 bases between them. Per the germline V gene, CDR1 is MNHEY and CDR2 is SVGEGT. Universal primer sites and UMIs were introduced during 5'RACE template-switching synthesis of TCR cDNA. One entry per CDR3 protein results from TCRdb running MiXCR on the 5' RACE reads. Of roughly 120,000 distinct CDR3 sequences listed, about 7.4% are singletons. The V call is TRBV6-2 or TRBV6-3, the J call TRBJ2-7, with D uncertain. The receptor comes from a young man who received the YFV17D yellow fever vaccine. Sequences were derived from CD4+ T cells sorted from PBMCs, sampled less than 11 days after the first yellow fever vaccination. CDR3 in amino acids: CASSYSIHEQYF. The CDR3 coding sequence is TGTGCCAGCAGTTACAGTATTCACGAGCAGTACTTC.